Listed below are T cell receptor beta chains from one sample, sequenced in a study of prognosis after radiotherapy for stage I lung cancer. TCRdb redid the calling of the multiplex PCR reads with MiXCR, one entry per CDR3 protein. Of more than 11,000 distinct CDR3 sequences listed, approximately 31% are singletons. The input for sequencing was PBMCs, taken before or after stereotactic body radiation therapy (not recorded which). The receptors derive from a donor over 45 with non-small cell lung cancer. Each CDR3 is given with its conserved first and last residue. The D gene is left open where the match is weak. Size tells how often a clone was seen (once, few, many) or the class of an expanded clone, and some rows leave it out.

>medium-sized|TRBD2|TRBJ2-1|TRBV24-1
CATSDRGTSGSVHEQFF
TGTGCCACCAGTGACCGAGGGACTAGCGGGTCAGTACATGAGCAGTTCTTC
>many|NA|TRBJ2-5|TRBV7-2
CASSGSGTIGTQYF
TGTGCCAGCAGCGGCTCCGGAACCATCGGGACCCAGTACTTC
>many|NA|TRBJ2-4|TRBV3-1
CASSQDPWGQSIQYF
TGTGCCAGCAGCCAAGATCCGTGGGGCCAGAGCATTCAGTACTTC
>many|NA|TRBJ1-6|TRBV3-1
CASSQVTGDSPLHF
TGTGCCAGCAGCCAAGTTACTGGGGATTCACCCCTCCACTTT
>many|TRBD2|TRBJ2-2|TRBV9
CASSVESLAGVAGELFF
TGTGCCAGCAGCGTAGAGTCTCTAGCGGGAGTTGCCGGGGAGCTGTTTTTT
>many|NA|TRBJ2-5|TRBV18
CASSRTNQETQYF
TGTGCCAGCTCGCGGACTAACCAAGAGACCCAGTACTTC
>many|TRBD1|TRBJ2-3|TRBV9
CASRDGGQGVADTQYF
TGTGCCAGCAGGGATGGGGGACAGGGGGTCGCAGATACGCAGTATTTT
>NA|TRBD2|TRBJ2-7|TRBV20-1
CSARVGLAARQHYF
TGCAGTGCTAGAGTGGGACTAGCGGCCCGGCAGCATTACTTC
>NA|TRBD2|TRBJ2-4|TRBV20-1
CSTAPGGVQYF
TGCAGTACCGCACCGGGGGGGGTTCAGTACTTC
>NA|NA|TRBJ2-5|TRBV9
CASSPQGEVDTQYF
TGTGCCAGCAGCCCCCAGGGTGAGGTGGATACCCAGTACTTC
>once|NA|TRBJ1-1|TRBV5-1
CASSLWAANTEAFF
TGCGCCAGCAGCTTGTGGGCAGCCAACACTGAAGCTTTCTTT
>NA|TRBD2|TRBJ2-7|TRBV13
CASSSTTYSGDPYEQYF
TGTGCCAGCAGCAGCACGACTTATAGCGGGGATCCCTACGAGCAGTACTTC
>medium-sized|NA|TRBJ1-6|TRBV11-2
CASSPRFGSPLHF
TGTGCCAGCAGCCCCCGGTTTGGATCACCCCTCCACTTT
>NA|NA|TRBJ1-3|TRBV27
CASSRVGATGNTIYF
TGTGCCAGCAGCCGTGTCGGGGCCACTGGAAACACCATATATTTT
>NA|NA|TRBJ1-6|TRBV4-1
CASSQNGGVNSPLHF
TGCGCCAGCAGCCAAAATGGGGGAGTTAATTCACCCCTCCACTTT
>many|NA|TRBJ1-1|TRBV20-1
CSAFATATEAFF
TGCAGTGCTTTTGCGACAGCTACTGAAGCTTTCTTT
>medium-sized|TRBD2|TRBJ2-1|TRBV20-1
CSARGEGPSAKYEQFF
TGCAGTGCTAGGGGGGAGGGTCCTAGTGCAAAGTATGAGCAGTTCTTC
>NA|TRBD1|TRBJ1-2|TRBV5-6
CASSWDWAQGDNYGYTF
TGTGCCAGCAGCTGGGATTGGGCACAGGGGGATAACTATGGCTACACCTTC
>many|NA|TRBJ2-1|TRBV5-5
CASSWGYPYNEQFF
TGTGCCAGCAGCTGGGGCTACCCCTACAATGAGCAGTTCTTC
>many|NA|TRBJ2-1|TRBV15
CATSRDLLSSYNEQFF
TGTGCCACCAGCAGAGATCTACTGAGCTCCTACAATGAGCAGTTCTTC
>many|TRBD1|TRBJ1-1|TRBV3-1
CASGTGGLMNTEAFF
TGTGCCAGCGGGACAGGGGGACTCATGAACACTGAAGCTTTCTTT
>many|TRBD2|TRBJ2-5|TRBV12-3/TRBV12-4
CASSRWTSGRASLETQYF
TGTGCCAGCAGCCGATGGACTAGCGGGAGGGCCTCCTTGGAGACCCAGTACTTC
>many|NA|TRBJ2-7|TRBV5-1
CASSRGSQLAEQYF
TGCGCCAGCAGCCGTGGGTCCCAGCTAGCCGAGCAGTACTTC